The entry below describes one T cell receptor beta chain. This CDR3 region has 15 residues. V lost 2 bases and J 4 bases, leaving 12 bases between the germline ends. Germline CDR1 reads MDHEN; CDR2 reads SYDVKM. The protocol was immunoSEQ multiplex PCR, while the TCRdb copy is restricted to in-frame clones and leaves out a portion. The repertoire holds 15,000 to 20,000 clones, with more than 75% as singletons. This specimen belongs to a study of blood T cell repertoires in COVID-19. This clonotype was sampled from a man aged 55 to 70 with active or convalescent COVID-19. The sample taken for sequencing was peripheral blood. The chain recombines TRBV28 with TRBJ1-5; D not certain. The chain's CDR3 is CASSLPGLRNQPQHF. CDR3 DNA: TGTGCCAGCAGTTTACCGGGGTTGAGGAATCAGCCCCAGCATTTT. Together with reference TRBV28 and TRBJ1-5, the CDR3 gives the full variable domain: DVKVTQSSRYLVKRTGEKVFLECVQDMDHENMFWYRQDPGLGLRLIYFSYDVKMKEKGDIPEGYSVSREKKERFSLILESASTNQTSMYLCASSLPGLRNQPQHFGDGTRLSIL.